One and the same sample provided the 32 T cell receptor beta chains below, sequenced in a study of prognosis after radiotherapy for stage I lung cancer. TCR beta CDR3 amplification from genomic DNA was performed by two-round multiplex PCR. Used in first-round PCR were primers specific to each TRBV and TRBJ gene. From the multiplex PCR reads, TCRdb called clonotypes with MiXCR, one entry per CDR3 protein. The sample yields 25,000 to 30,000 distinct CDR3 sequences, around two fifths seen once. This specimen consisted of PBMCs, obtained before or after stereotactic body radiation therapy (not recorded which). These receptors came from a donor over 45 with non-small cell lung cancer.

The CDR3 DNA follows: TGTGCCTGGAGTGTAGGGACGTTCTTCTATGGCTACACCTTC. Translated: CAWSVGTFFYGYTF. This chain uses TRBV30 with TRBJ1-2; tentative D call: TRBD1 (5 bases). The CDR3 contains 14 residues. The germline V gene has CDR1 GTSNPN and CDR2 SVGIG (reference sequence). V was shortened by 0 bases and J by 4 bases, with 12 bases between the two germline ends.

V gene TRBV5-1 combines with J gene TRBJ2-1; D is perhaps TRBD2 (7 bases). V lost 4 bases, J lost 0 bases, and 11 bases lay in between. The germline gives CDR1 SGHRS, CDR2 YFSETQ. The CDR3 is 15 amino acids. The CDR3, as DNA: TGCGCCAGCAGCCGAGGGGGGGACTCCTACAATGAGCAGTTCTTC. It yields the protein CASSRGGDSYNEQFF.

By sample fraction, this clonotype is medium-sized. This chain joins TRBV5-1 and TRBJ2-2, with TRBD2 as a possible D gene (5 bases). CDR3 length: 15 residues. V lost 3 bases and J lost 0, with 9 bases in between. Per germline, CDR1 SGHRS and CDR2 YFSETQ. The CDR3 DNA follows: TGCGCCAGCAGCTCCGGACTGGCGAACACCGGGGAGCTGTTTTTT. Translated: CASSSGLANTGELFF.

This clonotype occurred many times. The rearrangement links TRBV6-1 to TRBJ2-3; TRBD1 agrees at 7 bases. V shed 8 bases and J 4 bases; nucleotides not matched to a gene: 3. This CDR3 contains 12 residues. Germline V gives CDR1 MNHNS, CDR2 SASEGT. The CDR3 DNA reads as TGTGCCAGCGCACAGGGGCCAGATACGCAGTATTTT. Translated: CASAQGPDTQYF.

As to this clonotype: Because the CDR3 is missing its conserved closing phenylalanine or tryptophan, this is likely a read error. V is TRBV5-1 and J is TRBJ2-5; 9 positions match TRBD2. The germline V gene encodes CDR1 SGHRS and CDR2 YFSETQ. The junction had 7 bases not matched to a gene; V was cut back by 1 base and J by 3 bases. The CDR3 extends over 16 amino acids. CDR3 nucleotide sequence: TGCGCCAGCAGCTTGAGTAGCGGGGGAAACAAAGAGACCCAGTACTTA. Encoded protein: CASSLSSGGNKETQYL.

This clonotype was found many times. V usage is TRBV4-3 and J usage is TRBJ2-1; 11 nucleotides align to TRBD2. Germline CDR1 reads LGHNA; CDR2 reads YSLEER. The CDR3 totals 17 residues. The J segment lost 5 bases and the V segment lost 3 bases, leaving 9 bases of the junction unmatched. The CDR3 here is CASSHGTSGIPDNEQFF. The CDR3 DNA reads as TGCGCCAGCAGCCACGGGACTAGCGGCATCCCGGACAATGAGCAGTTCTTC.

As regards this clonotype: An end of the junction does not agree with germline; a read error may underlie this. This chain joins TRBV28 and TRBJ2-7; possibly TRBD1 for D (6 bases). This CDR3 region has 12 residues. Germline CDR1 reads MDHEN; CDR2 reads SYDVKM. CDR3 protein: CASTSQGREQYF. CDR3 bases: TGCGCCAGCACGTCCCAGGGGCGCGAGCAGTACTTC.

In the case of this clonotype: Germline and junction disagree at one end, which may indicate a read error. This CDR3 reads CAISVGGFESTEAFF. CDR3 bases: TGTGCCATCAGCGTGGGGGGGTTTGAGTCGACTGAAGCTTTCTTT. The chain links TRBV9 to TRBJ1-1; possible D gene TRBD1, 5 bases. The germline CDR1 and CDR2 sequences are SGDLS and YYNGEE. The CDR3 spans 15 residues.

The CDR3 sequence: CASSLAGPNYGYTF. CDR3 nucleotides: TGCGCCAGCAGCTTGGCCGGGCCTAACTATGGCTACACCTTC. The chain combines TRBV5-1 with TRBJ1-2; D is ambiguous. V lost 0 bases to trimming and J lost 0 bases, with 6 bases between them. The length of the CDR3 is 14 residues. CDR1 and CDR2 (germline): SGHRS, YFSETQ.

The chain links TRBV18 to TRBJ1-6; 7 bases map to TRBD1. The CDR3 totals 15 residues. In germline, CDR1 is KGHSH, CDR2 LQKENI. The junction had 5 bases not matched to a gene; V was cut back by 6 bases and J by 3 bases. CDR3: CASSETGDYNSPLHF. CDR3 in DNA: TGTGCCAGCTCGGAAACAGGGGACTATAATTCACCCCTCCACTTT.

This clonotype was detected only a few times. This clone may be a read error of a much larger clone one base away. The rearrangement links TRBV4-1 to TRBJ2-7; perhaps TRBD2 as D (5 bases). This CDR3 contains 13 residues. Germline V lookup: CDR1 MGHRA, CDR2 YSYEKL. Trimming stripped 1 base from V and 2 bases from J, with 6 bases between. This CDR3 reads CASSQAGTYEQYF. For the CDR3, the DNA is TGCGCCAGCAGCCAAGCGGGGACCTACGAGCAGTACTTC.

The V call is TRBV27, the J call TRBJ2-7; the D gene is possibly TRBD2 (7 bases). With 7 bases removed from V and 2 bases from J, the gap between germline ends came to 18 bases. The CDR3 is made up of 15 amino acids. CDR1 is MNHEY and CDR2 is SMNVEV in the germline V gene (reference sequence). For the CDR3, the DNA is TGTGCCAGCACAGAGGGGGGGGACTTCCCCTACGAGCAGTACTTC. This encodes CASTEGGDFPYEQYF.

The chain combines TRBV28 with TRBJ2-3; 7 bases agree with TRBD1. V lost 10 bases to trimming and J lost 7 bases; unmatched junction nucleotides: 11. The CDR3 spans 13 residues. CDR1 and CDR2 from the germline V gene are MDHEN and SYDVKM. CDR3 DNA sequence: TGTGCCATCTCCGGGACAGTACTTAATACGCAGTATTTT. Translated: CAISGTVLNTQYF.

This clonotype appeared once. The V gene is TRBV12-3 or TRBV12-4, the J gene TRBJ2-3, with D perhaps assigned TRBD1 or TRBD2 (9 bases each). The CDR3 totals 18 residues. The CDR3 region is CSISPQGALAGAGGTQYF. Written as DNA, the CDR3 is TGTTCCATCAGTCCACAGGGGGCTTTAGCGGGGGCAGGAGGTACGCAGTATTTT.

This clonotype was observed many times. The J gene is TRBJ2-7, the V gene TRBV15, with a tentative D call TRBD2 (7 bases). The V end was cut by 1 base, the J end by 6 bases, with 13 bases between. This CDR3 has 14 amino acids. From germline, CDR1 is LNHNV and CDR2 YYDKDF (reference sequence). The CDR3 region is CATSRVRGGGEQYF. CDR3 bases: TGTGCCACCAGCAGAGTGCGGGGAGGGGGCGAGCAGTACTTC.

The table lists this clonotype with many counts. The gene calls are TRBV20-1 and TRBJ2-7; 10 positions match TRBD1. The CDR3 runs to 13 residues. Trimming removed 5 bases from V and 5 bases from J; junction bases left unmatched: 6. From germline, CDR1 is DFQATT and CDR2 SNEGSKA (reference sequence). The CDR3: CSASGTGVHEQYF. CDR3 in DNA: TGCAGTGCTTCCGGGACAGGGGTCCACGAGCAGTACTTC.

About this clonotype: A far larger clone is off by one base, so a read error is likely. The CDR3 DNA is TGTGCCAGCAGTTGGGGGGCGGGGGTATACGAGCAGTACTTC. Translated, it gives CASSWGAGVYEQYF. V is TRBV6-4 and J is TRBJ2-7, with D possibly matching TRBD2 (7 bases). The CDR3 length is 14 residues. CDR1 MRHNA and CDR2 SNTAGT come from the germline V gene. Trimming took 5 bases from V and 4 from J, leaving 15 bases between them.

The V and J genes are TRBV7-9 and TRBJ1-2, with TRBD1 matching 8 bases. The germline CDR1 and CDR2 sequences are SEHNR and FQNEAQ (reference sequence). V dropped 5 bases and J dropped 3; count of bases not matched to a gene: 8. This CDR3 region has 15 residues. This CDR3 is CASSEGQGRDYGYTF. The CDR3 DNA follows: TGTGCCAGCAGCGAAGGACAGGGACGTGACTATGGCTACACCTTC.

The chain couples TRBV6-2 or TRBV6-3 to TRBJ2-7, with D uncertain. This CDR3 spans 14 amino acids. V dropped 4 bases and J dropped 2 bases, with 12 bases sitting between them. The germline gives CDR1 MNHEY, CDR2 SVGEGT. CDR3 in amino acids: CASSFTVTPYEQYF. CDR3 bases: TGTGCCAGCAGTTTTACAGTTACCCCCTACGAGCAGTACTTC.

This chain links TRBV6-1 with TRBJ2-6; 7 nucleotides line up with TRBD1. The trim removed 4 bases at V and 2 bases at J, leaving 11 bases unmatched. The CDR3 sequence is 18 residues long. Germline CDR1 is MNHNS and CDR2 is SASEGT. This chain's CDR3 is CASSGMTGLGTGANVLTF. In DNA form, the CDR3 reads TGTGCCAGCAGTGGGATGACAGGGTTAGGAACTGGGGCCAACGTCCTGACTTTC.

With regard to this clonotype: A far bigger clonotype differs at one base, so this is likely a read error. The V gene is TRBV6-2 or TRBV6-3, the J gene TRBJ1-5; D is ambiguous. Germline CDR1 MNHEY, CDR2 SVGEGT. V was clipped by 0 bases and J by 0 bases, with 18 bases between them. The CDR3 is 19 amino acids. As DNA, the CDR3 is TGTGCCAGCAGTTACTCGATGAAGCATGGATCAAATAGCAATCAGCCCCAGCATTTT. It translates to CASSYSMKHGSNSNQPQHF.

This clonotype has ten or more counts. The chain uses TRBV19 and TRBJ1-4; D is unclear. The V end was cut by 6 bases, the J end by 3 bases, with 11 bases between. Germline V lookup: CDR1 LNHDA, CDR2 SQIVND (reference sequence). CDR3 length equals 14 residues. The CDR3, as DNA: TGTGCCAGTAGCATGACGGGGTCTAATGAAAAACTGTTTTTT. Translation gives CASSMTGSNEKLFF.

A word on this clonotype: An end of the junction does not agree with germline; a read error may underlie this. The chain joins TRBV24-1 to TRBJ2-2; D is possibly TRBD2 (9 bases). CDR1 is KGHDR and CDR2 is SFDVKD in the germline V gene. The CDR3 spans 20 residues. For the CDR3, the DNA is TGTGCCACCAGTGATGACCAGACAGGGGAAATAGCGGGAGTTGACGGGGAGCTATTTTTT. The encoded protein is CATSDDQTGEIAGVDGELFF.

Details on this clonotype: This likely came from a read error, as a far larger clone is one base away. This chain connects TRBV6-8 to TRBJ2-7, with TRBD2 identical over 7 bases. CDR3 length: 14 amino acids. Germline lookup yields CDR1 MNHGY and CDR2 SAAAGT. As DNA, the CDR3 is TGTGCCAGCAGCTTGGTGGGGGTTGGGGGGGAGCAGTGCTTC. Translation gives CASSLVGVGGEQCF.

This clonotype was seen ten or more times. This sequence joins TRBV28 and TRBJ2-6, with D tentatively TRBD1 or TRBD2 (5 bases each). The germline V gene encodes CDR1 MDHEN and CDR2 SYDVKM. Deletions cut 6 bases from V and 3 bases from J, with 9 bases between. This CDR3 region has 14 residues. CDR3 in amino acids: CASRARGGANVLTF. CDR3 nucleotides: TGTGCCAGCAGGGCGAGGGGTGGGGCCAACGTCCTGACTTTC.

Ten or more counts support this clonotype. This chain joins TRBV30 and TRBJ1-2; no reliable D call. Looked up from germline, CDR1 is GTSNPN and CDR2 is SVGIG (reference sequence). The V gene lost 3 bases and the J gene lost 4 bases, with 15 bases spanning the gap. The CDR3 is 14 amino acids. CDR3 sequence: CAWRTLRLGYGYTF. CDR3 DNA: TGTGCCTGGAGGACCCTGCGACTCGGCTATGGCTACACCTTC.

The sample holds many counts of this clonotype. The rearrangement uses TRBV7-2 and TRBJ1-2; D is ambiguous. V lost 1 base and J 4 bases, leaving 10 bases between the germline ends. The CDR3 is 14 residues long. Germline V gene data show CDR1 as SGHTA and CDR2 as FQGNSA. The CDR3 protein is CASSLGLQSYGYTF. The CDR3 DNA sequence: TGTGCCAGCAGCTTAGGACTCCAAAGCTATGGCTACACCTTC.

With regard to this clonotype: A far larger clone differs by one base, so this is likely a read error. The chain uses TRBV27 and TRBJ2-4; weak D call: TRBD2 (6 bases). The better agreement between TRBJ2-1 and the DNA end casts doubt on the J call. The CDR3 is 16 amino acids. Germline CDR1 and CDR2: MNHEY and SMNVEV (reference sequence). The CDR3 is CASSQTPSAINNDQFF. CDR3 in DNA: TGTGCCAGCAGTCAAACTCCTAGCGCAATAAACAATGATCAGTTCTTC.

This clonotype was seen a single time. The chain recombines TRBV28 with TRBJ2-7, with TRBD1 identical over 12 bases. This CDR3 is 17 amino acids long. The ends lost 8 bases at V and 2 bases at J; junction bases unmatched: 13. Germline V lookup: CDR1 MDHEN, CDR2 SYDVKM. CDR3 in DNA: TGTGCCAGCGCAACCGGGACAGGGGGCGCTCATCCCTACGAGCAGTACTTC. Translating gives CASATGTGGAHPYEQYF.

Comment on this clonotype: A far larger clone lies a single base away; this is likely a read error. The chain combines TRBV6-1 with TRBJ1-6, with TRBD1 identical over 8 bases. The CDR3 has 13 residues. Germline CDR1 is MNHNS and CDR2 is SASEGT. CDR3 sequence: CASKSQGVTESFF. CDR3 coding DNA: TGTGCCAGCAAATCACAGGGGGTCACTGAATCTTTCTTT.

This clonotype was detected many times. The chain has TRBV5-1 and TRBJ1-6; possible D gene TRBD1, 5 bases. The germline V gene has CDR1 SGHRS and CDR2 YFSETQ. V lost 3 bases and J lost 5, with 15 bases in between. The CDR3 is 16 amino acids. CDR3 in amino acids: CASSSSAGPDNSPLHF. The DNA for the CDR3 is TGCGCCAGCAGCTCCAGCGCAGGGCCCGATAATTCACCCCTCCACTTT.

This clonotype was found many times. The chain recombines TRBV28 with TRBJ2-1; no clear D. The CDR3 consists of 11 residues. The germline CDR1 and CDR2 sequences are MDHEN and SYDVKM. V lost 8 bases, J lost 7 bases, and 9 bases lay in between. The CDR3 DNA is TGTGCCAGCTGTCGGGCTAATGAGCAGTTCTTC. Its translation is CASCRANEQFF.